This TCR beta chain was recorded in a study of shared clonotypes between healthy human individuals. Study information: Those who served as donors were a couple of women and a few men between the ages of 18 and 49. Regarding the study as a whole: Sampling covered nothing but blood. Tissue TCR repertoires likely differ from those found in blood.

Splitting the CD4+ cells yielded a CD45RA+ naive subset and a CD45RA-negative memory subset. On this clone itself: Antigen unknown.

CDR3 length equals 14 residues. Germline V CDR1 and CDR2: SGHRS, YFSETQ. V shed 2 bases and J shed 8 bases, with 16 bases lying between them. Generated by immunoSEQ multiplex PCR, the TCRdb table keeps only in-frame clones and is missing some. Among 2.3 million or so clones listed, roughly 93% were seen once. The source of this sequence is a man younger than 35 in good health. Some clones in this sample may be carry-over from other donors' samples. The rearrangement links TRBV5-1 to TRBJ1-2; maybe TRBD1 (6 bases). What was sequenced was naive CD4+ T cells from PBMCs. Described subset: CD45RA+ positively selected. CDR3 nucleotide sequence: TGCGCCAGCAGCTTACCCAGCAGGGGAAAGGGCTACACCTTC. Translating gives CASSLPSRGKGYTF.